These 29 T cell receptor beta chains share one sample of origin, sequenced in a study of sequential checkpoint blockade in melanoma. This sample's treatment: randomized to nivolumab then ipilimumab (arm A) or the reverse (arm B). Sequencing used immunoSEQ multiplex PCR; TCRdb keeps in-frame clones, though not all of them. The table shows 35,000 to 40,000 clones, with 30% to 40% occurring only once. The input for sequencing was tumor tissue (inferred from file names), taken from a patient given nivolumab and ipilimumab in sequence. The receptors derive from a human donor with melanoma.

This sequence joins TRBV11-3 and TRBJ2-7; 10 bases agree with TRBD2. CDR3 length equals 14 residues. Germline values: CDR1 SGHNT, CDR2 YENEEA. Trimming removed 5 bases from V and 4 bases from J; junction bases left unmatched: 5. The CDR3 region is CASSPGTSDYEQYF. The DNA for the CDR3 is TGTGCCAGCAGCCCCGGGACTAGCGATTACGAGCAGTACTTC.

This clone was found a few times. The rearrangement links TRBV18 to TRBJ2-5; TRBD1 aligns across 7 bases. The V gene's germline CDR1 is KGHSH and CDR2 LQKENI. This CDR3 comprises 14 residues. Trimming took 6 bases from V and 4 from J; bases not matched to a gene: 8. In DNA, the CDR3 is TGTGCCAGCTCGCAACAGGGGCCGCCAGAGACCCAGTACTTC. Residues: CASSQQGPPETQYF.

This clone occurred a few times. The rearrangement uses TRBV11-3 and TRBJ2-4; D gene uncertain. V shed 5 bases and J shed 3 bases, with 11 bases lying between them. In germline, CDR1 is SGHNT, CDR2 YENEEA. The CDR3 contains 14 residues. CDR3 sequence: CASSTPGGKNIQYF. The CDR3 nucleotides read TGTGCCAGCAGCACACCGGGTGGCAAAAACATTCAGTACTTC.

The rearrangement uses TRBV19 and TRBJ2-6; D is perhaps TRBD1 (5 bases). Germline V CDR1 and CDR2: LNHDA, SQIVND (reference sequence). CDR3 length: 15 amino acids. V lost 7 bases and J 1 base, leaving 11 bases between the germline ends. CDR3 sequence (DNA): TGTGCCAGTACCTCTCAGGGTTCTGGGGCCAACGTCCTGACTTTC. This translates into CASTSQGSGANVLTF.

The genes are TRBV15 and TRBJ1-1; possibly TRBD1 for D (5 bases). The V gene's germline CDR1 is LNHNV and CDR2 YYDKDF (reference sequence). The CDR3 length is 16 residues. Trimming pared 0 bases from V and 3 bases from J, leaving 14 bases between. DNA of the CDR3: TGTGCCACCAGCAGAGATTGGGGGGTCGGGGACACTGAAGCTTTCTTT. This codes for CATSRDWGVGDTEAFF.

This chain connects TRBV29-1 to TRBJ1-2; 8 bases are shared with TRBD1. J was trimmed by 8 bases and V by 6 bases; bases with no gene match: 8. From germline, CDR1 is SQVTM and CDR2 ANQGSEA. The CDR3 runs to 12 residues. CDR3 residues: CSVDRGDFGYTF. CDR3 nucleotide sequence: TGCAGCGTCGACAGGGGAGATTTCGGCTACACCTTC.

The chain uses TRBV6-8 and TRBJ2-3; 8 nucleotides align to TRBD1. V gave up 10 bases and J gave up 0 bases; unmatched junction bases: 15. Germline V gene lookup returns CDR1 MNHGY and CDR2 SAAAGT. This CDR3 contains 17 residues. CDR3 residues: CAIRDPRTGGSTDTQYF. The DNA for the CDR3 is TGTGCCATCAGGGACCCCCGAACAGGGGGGAGCACAGATACGCAGTATTTT.

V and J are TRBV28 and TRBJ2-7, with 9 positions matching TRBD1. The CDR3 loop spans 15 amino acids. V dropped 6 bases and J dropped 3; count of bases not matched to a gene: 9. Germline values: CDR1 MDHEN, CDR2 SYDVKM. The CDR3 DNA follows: TGTGCCAGCAGCCGGGGGGACAGGGAAGGCTACGAGCAGTACTTC. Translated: CASSRGDREGYEQYF.

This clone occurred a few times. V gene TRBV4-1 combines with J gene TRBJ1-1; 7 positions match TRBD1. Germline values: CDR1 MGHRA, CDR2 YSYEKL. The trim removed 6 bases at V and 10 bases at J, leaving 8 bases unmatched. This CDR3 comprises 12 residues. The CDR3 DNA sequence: TGCGCCAGCAGTCAGGACAGGCGGGTAGCTTTCTTT. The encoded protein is CASSQDRRVAFF.

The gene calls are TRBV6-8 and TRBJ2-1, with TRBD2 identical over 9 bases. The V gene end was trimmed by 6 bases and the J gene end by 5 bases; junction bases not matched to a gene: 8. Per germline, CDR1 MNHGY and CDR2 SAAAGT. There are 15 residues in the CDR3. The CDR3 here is CASSRLLAGDNEQFF. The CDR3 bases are TGTGCCAGCAGCCGTTTACTAGCGGGCGACAATGAGCAGTTCTTC.

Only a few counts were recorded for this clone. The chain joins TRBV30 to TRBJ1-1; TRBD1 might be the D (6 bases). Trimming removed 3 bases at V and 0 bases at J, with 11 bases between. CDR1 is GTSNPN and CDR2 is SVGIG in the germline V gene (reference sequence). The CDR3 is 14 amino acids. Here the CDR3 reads CAWSRTDMNTEAFF. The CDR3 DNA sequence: TGTGCCTGGAGCCGGACAGATATGAACACTGAAGCTTTCTTT. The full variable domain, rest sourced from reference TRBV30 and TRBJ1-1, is SQTIHQWPATLVQPVGSPLSLECTVEGTSNPNLYWYRQAAGRGLQLLFYSVGIGQISSEVPQNLSASRPQDRQFILSSKKLLLSDSGFYLCAWSRTDMNTEAFFGQGTRLTVV.

The CDR3 nucleotides are TGCGCCAGCAGCTCTCCTATGGGCAATGAGCAGTTCTTC. Protein product: CASSSPMGNEQFF. V gene TRBV23-1 combines with J gene TRBJ2-1, with D unclear. TRBV23-1 is flagged as an ORF with uncertain function. The length of the CDR3 is 13 residues. V lost 6 bases and J 6 bases, leaving 12 bases between the germline ends.

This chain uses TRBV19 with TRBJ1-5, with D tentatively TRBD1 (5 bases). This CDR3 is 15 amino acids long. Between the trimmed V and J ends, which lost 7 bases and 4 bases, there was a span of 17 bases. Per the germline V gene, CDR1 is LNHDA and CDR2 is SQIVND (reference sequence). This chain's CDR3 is CASMGVTTGNQPQHF. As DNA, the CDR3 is TGTGCCAGTATGGGGGTGACGACGGGGAATCAGCCCCAGCATTTT.

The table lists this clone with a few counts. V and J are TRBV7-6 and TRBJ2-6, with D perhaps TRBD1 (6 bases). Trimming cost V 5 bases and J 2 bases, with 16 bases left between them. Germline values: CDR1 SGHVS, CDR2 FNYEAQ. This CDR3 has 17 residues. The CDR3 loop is CASSTTDSFPGANVLTF. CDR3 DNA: TGTGCCAGCAGCACGACGGACAGCTTCCCTGGGGCCAACGTCCTGACTTTC.

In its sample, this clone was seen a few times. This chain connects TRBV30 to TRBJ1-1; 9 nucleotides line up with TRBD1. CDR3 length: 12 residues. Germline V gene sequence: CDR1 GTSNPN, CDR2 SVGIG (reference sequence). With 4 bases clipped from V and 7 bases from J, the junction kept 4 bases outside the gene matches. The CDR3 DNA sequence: TGTGCCTGGACCCGGACAGGGGTTGAAGCTTTCTTT. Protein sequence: CAWTRTGVEAFF.

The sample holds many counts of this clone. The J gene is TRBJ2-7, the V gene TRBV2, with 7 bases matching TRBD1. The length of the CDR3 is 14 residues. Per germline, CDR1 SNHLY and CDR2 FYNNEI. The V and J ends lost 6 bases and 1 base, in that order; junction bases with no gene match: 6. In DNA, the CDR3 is TGTGCCAGCAGCCCGAGGGACAGTTCCTACGAGCAGTACTTC. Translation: CASSPRDSSYEQYF.

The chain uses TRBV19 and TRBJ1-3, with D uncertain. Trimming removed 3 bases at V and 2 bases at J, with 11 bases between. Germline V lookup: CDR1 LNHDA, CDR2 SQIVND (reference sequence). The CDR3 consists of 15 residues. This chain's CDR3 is CASSILTLTGNTIYF. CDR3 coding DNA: TGTGCCAGTAGTATCCTCACCCTCACTGGAAACACCATATATTTT. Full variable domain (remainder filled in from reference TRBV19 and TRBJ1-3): DGGITQSPKYLFRKEGQNVTLSCEQNLNHDAMYWYRQDPGQGLRLIYYSQIVNDFQKGDIAEGYSVSREKKESFPLTVTSAQKNPTAFYLCASSILTLTGNTIYFGEGSWLTVV.

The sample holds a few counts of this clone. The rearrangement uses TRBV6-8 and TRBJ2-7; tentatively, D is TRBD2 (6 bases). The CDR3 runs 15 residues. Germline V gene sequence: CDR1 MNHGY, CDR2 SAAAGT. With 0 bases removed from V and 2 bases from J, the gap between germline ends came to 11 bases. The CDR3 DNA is TGTGCCAGCAGTTACTCCGGGACTGCTACCTACGAGCAGTACTTC. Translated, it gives CASSYSGTATYEQYF.

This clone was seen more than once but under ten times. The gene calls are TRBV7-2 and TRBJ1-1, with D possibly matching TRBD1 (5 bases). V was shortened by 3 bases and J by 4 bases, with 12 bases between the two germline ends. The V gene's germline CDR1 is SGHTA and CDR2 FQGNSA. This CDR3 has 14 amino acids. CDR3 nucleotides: TGTGCCAGCAGCTTTCCCAGGGCCGGCACTGAAGCTTTCTTT. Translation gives CASSFPRAGTEAFF.

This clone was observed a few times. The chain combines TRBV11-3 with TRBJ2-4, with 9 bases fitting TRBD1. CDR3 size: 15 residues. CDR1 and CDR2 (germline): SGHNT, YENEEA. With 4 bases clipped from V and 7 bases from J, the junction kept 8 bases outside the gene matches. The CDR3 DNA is TGTGCCAGCAGCTCAAGCACAGGGGGCGGGAACATTCAGTACTTC. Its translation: CASSSSTGGGNIQYF. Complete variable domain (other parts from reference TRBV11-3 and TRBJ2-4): EAGVVQSPRYKIIEKKQPVAFWCNPISGHNTLYWYLQNLGQGPELLIRYENEEAVDDSQLPKDRFSAERLKGVDSTLKIQPAELGDSAVYLCASSSSTGGGNIQYFGAGTRLSVL.

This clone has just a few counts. CDR3 residues: CASSSADRAEQFF. For the CDR3, the DNA is TGTGCCAGCAGTTCGGCAGACAGGGCGGAGCAGTTCTTC. The chain is built from TRBV6-8 and TRBJ2-1; 7 bases fit TRBD1. Per the germline V gene, CDR1 is MNHGY and CDR2 is SAAAGT. V was clipped by 4 bases and J by 10 bases; unmatched bases: 7. The CDR3 contains 13 residues.

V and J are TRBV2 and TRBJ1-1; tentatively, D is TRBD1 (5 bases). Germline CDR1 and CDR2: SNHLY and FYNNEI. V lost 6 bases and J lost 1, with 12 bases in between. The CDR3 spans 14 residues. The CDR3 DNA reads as TGTGCCAGCAGGCGCGAAGGGGCGAACACTGAAGCTTTCTTT. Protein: CASRREGANTEAFF.

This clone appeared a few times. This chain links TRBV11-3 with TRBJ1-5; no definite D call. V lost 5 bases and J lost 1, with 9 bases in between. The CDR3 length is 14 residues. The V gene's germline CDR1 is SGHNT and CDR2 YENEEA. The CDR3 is CASSLDGSNQPQHF. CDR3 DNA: TGTGCCAGCAGCCTGGACGGGAGCAATCAGCCCCAGCATTTT.

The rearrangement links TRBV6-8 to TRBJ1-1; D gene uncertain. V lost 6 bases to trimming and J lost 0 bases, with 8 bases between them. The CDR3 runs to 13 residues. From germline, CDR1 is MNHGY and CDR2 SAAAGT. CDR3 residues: CASRGPMNTEAFF. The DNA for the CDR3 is TGTGCCAGCAGGGGCCCAATGAACACTGAAGCTTTCTTT.

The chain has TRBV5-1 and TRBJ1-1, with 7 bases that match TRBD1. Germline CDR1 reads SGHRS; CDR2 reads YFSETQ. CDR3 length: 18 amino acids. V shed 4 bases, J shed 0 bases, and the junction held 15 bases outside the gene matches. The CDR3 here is CASSATGRLQGLNTEAFF. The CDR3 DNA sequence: TGCGCCAGCAGCGCCACCGGGAGACTACAGGGGTTGAACACTGAAGCTTTCTTT.

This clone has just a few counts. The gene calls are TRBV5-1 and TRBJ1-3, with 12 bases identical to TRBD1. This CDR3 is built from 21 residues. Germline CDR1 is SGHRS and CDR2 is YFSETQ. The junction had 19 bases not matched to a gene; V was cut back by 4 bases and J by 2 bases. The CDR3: CASSQGSGGQGASGTGNTIYF. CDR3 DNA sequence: TGCGCCAGCAGCCAGGGATCCGGGGGACAGGGGGCCTCCGGCACTGGAAACACCATATATTTT.

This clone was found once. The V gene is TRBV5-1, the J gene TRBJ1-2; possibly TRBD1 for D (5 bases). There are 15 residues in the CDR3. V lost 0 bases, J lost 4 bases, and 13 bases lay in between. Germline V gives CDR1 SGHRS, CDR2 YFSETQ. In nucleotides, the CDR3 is TGCGCCAGCAGCTTGGAGGAGGCAGACAGCTATGGCTACACCTTC. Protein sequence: CASSLEEADSYGYTF.

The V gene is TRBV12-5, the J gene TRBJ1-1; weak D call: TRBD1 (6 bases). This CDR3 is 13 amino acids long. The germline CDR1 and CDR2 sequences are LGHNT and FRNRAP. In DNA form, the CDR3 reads TGTGCCAGTACAGGGCGAGAAGGCACTGAAGCTTTCTTT. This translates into CASTGREGTEAFF.

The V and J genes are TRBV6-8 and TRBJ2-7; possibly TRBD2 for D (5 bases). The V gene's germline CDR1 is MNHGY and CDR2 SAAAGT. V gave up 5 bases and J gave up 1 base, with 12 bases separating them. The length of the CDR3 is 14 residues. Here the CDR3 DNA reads TGTGCCAGCAGTCAACGAGGGCAGTCCTACGAGCAGTACTTC. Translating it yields CASSQRGQSYEQYF.